This is a list of T cell receptor beta chains from one sample in a study of blood T cells in healthy people across ages. TCRdb itself ran the 5' RACE reads through MiXCR, one entry per CDR3 protein. The sample consists of about 1.8 million distinct CDR3 sequences, around 50% of them appearing once. Input material: blood. Receptors originate from a woman in her thirties or forties in good health. The conserved cysteine and the conserved F or W are not part of the CDR3 here. D genes are given only for firm matches. Expanded clones are given a class, and other clones once, few, many or no size at all.

clone size: -; D gene: TRBD1; J gene: TRBJ2-7; CDR3 length: 11; V gene: TRBV6-2/TRBV6-3; CDR3 protein: ASEPGQGTEQY
clone size: few; D gene: -; J gene: -; CDR3 length: 10; V gene: TRBV20-1; CDR3 protein: SATDWKETQY
clone size: once; D gene: TRBD2; J gene: TRBJ2-5; CDR3 length: 13; V gene: TRBV9; CDR3 protein: ASSVGGGSRETQY
clone size: few; D gene: -; J gene: TRBJ2-1; CDR3 length: 13; V gene: TRBV5-1; CDR3 protein: ASSLLAGRSNEQF
clone size: -; D gene: -; J gene: TRBJ2-7; CDR3 length: 12; V gene: TRBV28; CDR3 protein: ASSSPGASYEQY
clone size: -; D gene: -; J gene: TRBJ2-1; CDR3 length: 11; V gene: TRBV7-2; CDR3 protein: ASSLGLINEQF
clone size: -; D gene: -; J gene: TRBJ2-7; CDR3 length: 12; V gene: TRBV6-5; CDR3 protein: ASSFGLGDYEQY
clone size: -; D gene: -; J gene: TRBJ2-3; CDR3 length: 10; V gene: TRBV12-3/TRBV12-4; CDR3 protein: ASTPGLDTQY
clone size: few; D gene: -; J gene: TRBJ2-3; CDR3 length: 11; V gene: TRBV13; CDR3 protein: ASGGGASDTQY
clone size: few; D gene: TRBD1; J gene: TRBJ2-3; CDR3 length: 14; V gene: TRBV15; CDR3 protein: ATSGTGTGARDTQY
clone size: few; D gene: TRBD2; J gene: TRBJ2-1; CDR3 length: 14; V gene: TRBV4-3; CDR3 protein: ASSRGLAGGFDEQF
clone size: -; D gene: -; J gene: TRBJ2-5; CDR3 length: 12; V gene: TRBV4-1; CDR3 protein: ASSLSLGQETQY
clone size: -; D gene: TRBD1; J gene: TRBJ1-2; CDR3 length: 13; V gene: TRBV5-6; CDR3 protein: ASREQGAGDYGYT
clone size: -; D gene: -; J gene: TRBJ2-6; CDR3 length: 16; V gene: TRBV7-2; CDR3 protein: ASSLGSRRGSGANVLT
clone size: -; D gene: TRBD1; J gene: TRBJ1-4; CDR3 length: 13; V gene: TRBV5-1; CDR3 protein: ASSWGGTDNEKLF
clone size: -; D gene: -; J gene: TRBJ1-5; CDR3 length: 15; V gene: TRBV7-2; CDR3 protein: ASSLEASGTLYQPQH
clone size: -; D gene: TRBD2; J gene: TRBJ2-5; CDR3 length: 15; V gene: TRBV5-1; CDR3 protein: ASSPGSGGSKEETQY
clone size: -; D gene: -; J gene: TRBJ1-5; CDR3 length: 13; V gene: TRBV12-3/TRBV12-4; CDR3 protein: TSTQGDTLSPAQH
clone size: -; D gene: -; J gene: TRBJ2-7; CDR3 length: 12; V gene: TRBV6-2/TRBV6-3; CDR3 protein: ASSSPPGPYEQY
clone size: -; D gene: TRBD1; J gene: TRBJ2-5; CDR3 length: 10; V gene: TRBV29-1; CDR3 protein: SATGVKETQY
clone size: once; D gene: -; J gene: TRBJ2-3; CDR3 length: 19; V gene: TRBV4-2; CDR3 protein: ASSLFITGIAASLNTDTQY
clone size: -; D gene: -; J gene: TRBJ2-7; CDR3 length: 13; V gene: TRBV6-2/TRBV6-3; CDR3 protein: ASSFEGGSSYEQY
clone size: -; D gene: TRBD1; J gene: -; CDR3 length: 12; V gene: TRBV11-3; CDR3 protein: ASSLWTGDNEQY
clone size: few; D gene: TRBD1; J gene: TRBJ2-3; CDR3 length: 15; V gene: TRBV7-8; CDR3 protein: ASSFGIGGRGMDTQY
clone size: once; D gene: -; J gene: TRBJ1-2; CDR3 length: 10; V gene: TRBV28; CDR3 protein: ASSLWSNGYT
clone size: -; D gene: -; J gene: TRBJ2-1; CDR3 length: 12; V gene: TRBV7-8; CDR3 protein: ASSLANAAAEQF
clone size: once; D gene: -; J gene: TRBJ1-1; CDR3 length: 12; V gene: TRBV12-3/TRBV12-4; CDR3 protein: ASRTRLKNTEAF
clone size: -; D gene: -; J gene: TRBJ2-7; CDR3 length: 17; V gene: TRBV18; CDR3 protein: ASSPFAHLRTSHYNEQY
clone size: few; D gene: -; J gene: TRBJ2-1; CDR3 length: 13; V gene: TRBV29-1; CDR3 protein: SVEDRRGQYNEQF
clone size: -; D gene: -; J gene: TRBJ1-6; CDR3 length: 13; V gene: TRBV7-2; CDR3 protein: ASRTTENYNSPLH
clone size: few; D gene: -; J gene: TRBJ2-3; CDR3 length: 13; V gene: TRBV6-2/TRBV6-3; CDR3 protein: ASSYEWTSTDTQY
clone size: -; D gene: TRBD2; J gene: TRBJ2-1; CDR3 length: 13; V gene: TRBV4-3; CDR3 protein: ASGQRGGSYNEQF
clone size: -; D gene: -; J gene: TRBJ2-3; CDR3 length: 11; V gene: TRBV27; CDR3 protein: ASSLGEEDTQY
clone size: few; D gene: -; J gene: TRBJ2-3; CDR3 length: 14; V gene: TRBV15; CDR3 protein: ATSRDQAPSTDTQY
clone size: -; D gene: -; J gene: TRBJ1-2; CDR3 length: 12; V gene: TRBV20-1; CDR3 protein: SARTARGIYGYT
clone size: -; D gene: -; J gene: -; CDR3 length: 13; V gene: TRBV3-1; CDR3 protein: ASVSWGAQQETQY
clone size: few; D gene: TRBD1; J gene: TRBJ2-6; CDR3 length: 15; V gene: TRBV28; CDR3 protein: ASSWGTGVSGANVLT
clone size: -; D gene: -; J gene: TRBJ2-3; CDR3 length: 13; V gene: TRBV5-1; CDR3 protein: ASSIGTSSADTQY